This T cell receptor beta chain was found in a study of Ad26.COV2.S vaccination and SARS-CoV-2 variants. Study at large: The study gave Ad26.COV2.S intramuscularly, once or twice 56 days apart.

This clone was counted only a few times. TCRdb's table, derived via immunoSEQ multiplex PCR, lists solely in-frame clones and lacks some. The sample yields about 370,000 clones, approximately 90% seen once. Trimming cost V 7 bases and J 0 bases, with 13 bases left between them. Germline loops: CDR1 LGHNT, CDR2 FRNRAP. The CDR3 has 14 amino acids. Treatment meaning: some 20 received Ad26.COV2.S at low or high dose, single or two shots; about 5 received placebo; per-sample allocation not given. Each sample was drawn 63 days after the first injection (of vaccine or placebo). Vaccine was an Ad26 vector expressing Wuhan-strain SARS-CoV-2 spike.

Source: peripheral blood, taken in a trial of Ad26.COV2.S vaccine versus placebo. The chain recombines TRBV12-5 with TRBJ2-7; D call uncertain. This TCR came from a person aged 18-65 years who received the Ad26.COV2.S COVID-19 vaccine or a placebo. The DNA of the CDR3 is TGTGCTAGTGCCTTTGGACCCAGCTCCTACGAGCAGTACTTC. This sequence encodes CASAFGPSSYEQYF.